The 30 T cell receptor beta chains reported below all come from one sample, sequenced in a study of graft-versus-host responses after intestinal transplantation. Sequencing was performed with immunoSEQ multiplex PCR; in TCRdb, only in-frame clones are kept and a portion is missing. This sample has around 90,000 clones, with 80% to 95% found just once. Their recognized antigens are unknown. Here the sequenced sample was unstimulated CD4+ T cells sorted from spleen or lymph node cells, taken before intestinal transplant. The source of these receptors is a human donor who received an intestinal transplant.

V and J are TRBV9 and TRBJ2-5; D gene ambiguous. This CDR3 is 13 amino acids long. Germline V gene data show CDR1 as SGDLS and CDR2 as YYNGEE. V lost 1 base and J 5 bases, leaving 9 bases between the germline ends. The CDR3 loop is CASSVLSGETQYF. CDR3 in DNA: TGTGCCAGCAGCGTACTATCCGGGGAGACCCAGTACTTC.

V gene TRBV18 combines with J gene TRBJ2-5; D remains unclear. The germline gives CDR1 KGHSH, CDR2 LQKENI. This CDR3 is 14 amino acids long. The V end was cut by 6 bases, the J end by 2 bases, with 13 bases between. CDR3 in DNA: TGTGCCAGCTCGCCGGGCCTCTTTCAAGAGACCCAGTACTTC. Translating gives CASSPGLFQETQYF.

V and J are TRBV5-6 and TRBJ2-7; a possible D gene is TRBD2 (6 bases). V was trimmed by 4 bases and J by 3 bases, leaving 20 bases between them. This CDR3 is 16 amino acids long. Germline V gene data show CDR1 as SGHDT and CDR2 as YYEEEE. In DNA form, the CDR3 reads TGTGCCAGCAGCCGATGGGGGGATGGGATAGACTACGAGCAGTACTTC. Amino acid sequence: CASSRWGDGIDYEQYF.

This chain uses TRBV2 with TRBJ2-1, with D possibly TRBD1 on 5 matching bases. V lost 7 bases to trimming and J lost 2 bases, with 12 bases between them. Germline V gene sequence: CDR1 SNHLY, CDR2 FYNNEI. The CDR3 runs 14 residues. The CDR3 spells CASNRRAAYNEQFF. The CDR3, as DNA: TGTGCCAGCAACCGCAGGGCGGCCTACAATGAGCAGTTCTTC.

This chain connects TRBV25-1 to TRBJ2-7; 7 bases fit TRBD2. This CDR3 spans 15 amino acids. The V gene end was trimmed by 6 bases and the J gene end by 4 bases; junction bases not matched to a gene: 12. Germline V lookup: CDR1 MGHDK, CDR2 SYGVNS. The CDR3 protein is CASRSRGGGPYEQYF. CDR3 in DNA: TGTGCCAGCAGGTCACGGGGCGGGGGACCTTACGAGCAGTACTTC.

To note about this clone: The sample holds other DNA sequences that translate to the same CDR3. V usage is TRBV9 and J usage is TRBJ1-5; D ambiguous. Per germline, CDR1 SGDLS and CDR2 YYNGEE. The CDR3 length is 15 residues. The germline V and J ends were trimmed by 4 bases and 5 bases, with 16 bases remaining between them. The DNA for the CDR3 is TGTGCCAGCAGCCCCACGGAGGGTGGGGATCAGCCCCAGCATTTT. Protein sequence: CASSPTEGGDQPQHF.

V and J are TRBV5-4 and TRBJ2-1; no clear D. CDR3 length: 15 residues. Germline lookup yields CDR1 SGHNT and CDR2 YYREEE (reference sequence). The ends were cut back, 0 bases at V and 0 bases at J, with 7 bases in the middle. CDR3 protein: CASSLDSSSYNEQFF. CDR3 coding DNA: TGTGCCAGCAGCTTGGACTCAAGCTCCTACAATGAGCAGTTCTTC.

The chain joins TRBV5-1 to TRBJ2-3; 10 nucleotides line up with TRBD1. Germline CDR1 and CDR2: SGHRS and YFSETQ. This CDR3 region has 15 residues. V lost 4 bases, J lost 6 bases, and 8 bases stayed unmatched. The CDR3 sequence: CASSTRQGAGDTQYF. CDR3 DNA: TGCGCCAGCAGCACTCGACAGGGGGCCGGGGATACGCAGTATTTT.

Regarding this clone: The same CDR3 can be traced to other DNA sequences in this sample. The chain links TRBV6-5 to TRBJ1-1; perhaps TRBD1 as D (5 bases). Germline CDR1 and CDR2: MNHEY and SVGAGI. This CDR3 comprises 13 residues. V lost 7 bases, J lost 0 bases, and 9 bases lay in between. The CDR3 reads CASTGQMNTEAFF. The CDR3, as DNA: TGTGCCAGCACGGGGCAGATGAACACTGAAGCTTTCTTT.

The chain combines TRBV7-9 with TRBJ2-2; TRBD2 agrees at 10 bases. Trimming at V came to 3 bases and at J to 6 bases, leaving 4 bases not matched to a gene. The germline CDR1 and CDR2 sequences are SEHNR and FQNEAQ (reference sequence). The CDR3 is 15 amino acids. CDR3 amino acids: CASSFLAGVSGELFF. The CDR3, as DNA: TGTGCCAGCAGCTTCCTAGCGGGAGTTTCCGGGGAGCTGTTTTTT. The complete variable domain, with remaining parts taken from reference TRBV7-9 and TRBJ2-2, reads DTGVSQNPRHKITKRGQNVTFRCDPISEHNRLYWYRQTLGQGPEFLTYFQNEAQLEKSRLLSDRFSAERPKGSFSTLEIQRTEQGDSAMYLCASSFLAGVSGELFFGEGSRLTVL.

The V gene is TRBV28, the J gene TRBJ2-5, with 8 bases matching TRBD2. The CDR3 runs 12 residues. Germline CDR1 and CDR2: MDHEN and SYDVKM. This CDR3 reads CATGTRQETQYF. The CDR3 region has the DNA TGTGCTACCGGGACTAGACAAGAGACCCAGTACTTC.

This sequence joins TRBV25-1 and TRBJ2-7, with TRBD2 identical over 7 bases. V trimming: 5 bases; J trimming: 0 bases; junction bases outside the gene matches: 7. The CDR3 totals 15 residues. Germline loops: CDR1 MGHDK, CDR2 SYGVNS. The CDR3 bases are TGTGCCAGCAGTAAAGCGGGAAGGAGCTCCTACGAGCAGTACTTC. Its translation is CASSKAGRSSYEQYF.

CDR3 amino acids: CASSPQDDQPQHF. Here the CDR3 DNA reads TGTGCCAGCTCACCGCAGGACGATCAGCCCCAGCATTTT. This chain joins TRBV18 and TRBJ1-5; D ambiguous. V was trimmed by 3 bases and J by 5 bases, leaving 8 bases between them. CDR1 and CDR2 (germline): KGHSH, LQKENI. The CDR3 covers 13 residues.

The chain carries TRBV5-1 and TRBJ2-7; the match to TRBD2 covers 7 bases. CDR3 length equals 16 residues. The germline V gene encodes CDR1 SGHRS and CDR2 YFSETQ. V lost 2 bases to trimming and J lost 0 bases; unmatched junction nucleotides: 8. The CDR3 protein is CASSLSPASGSYEQYF. In DNA, the CDR3 is TGCGCCAGCAGCTTAAGCCCGGCTAGCGGCTCCTACGAGCAGTACTTC. Drawing the rest from reference TRBV5-1 and TRBJ2-7, the complete variable domain is KAGVTQTPRYLIKTRGQQVTLSCSPISGHRSVSWYQQTPGQGLQFLFEYFSETQRNKGNFPGRFSGRQFSNSRSEMNVSTLELGDSALYLCASSLSPASGSYEQYFGPGTRLTVT.

The chain has TRBV25-1 and TRBJ2-3; 8 positions agree with TRBD2. V shed 0 bases and J 2 bases; nucleotides not matched to a gene: 4. The CDR3 has 16 amino acids. Germline V lookup: CDR1 MGHDK, CDR2 SYGVNS. In nucleotides, the CDR3 is TGTGCCAGCAGTGAATATGAGCGGGAGCTCACAGATACGCAGTATTTT. This sequence encodes CASSEYERELTDTQYF.

The chain combines TRBV6-5 with TRBJ1-2; possibly TRBD1 for D (5 bases). V was pared by 8 bases and J by 1 base, with 17 bases between. From germline, CDR1 is MNHEY and CDR2 SVGAGI. This CDR3 contains 15 residues. CDR3 in amino acids: CASRRKRDGNYGYTF. The CDR3 DNA follows: TGTGCCAGCCGTCGTAAGAGGGACGGTAACTATGGCTACACCTTC.

Notes on this clone: This sample also contains other DNA sequences that code for the same CDR3. The V and J genes are TRBV5-1 and TRBJ2-3; D is unclear. Germline lookup yields CDR1 SGHRS and CDR2 YFSETQ. This CDR3 spans 14 amino acids. V lost 1 base, J lost 0 bases, and 6 bases lay in between. CDR3 coding DNA: TGCGCCAGCAGCTTGACGCCTAGCACAGATACGCAGTATTTT. This sequence encodes CASSLTPSTDTQYF.

The gene calls are TRBV19 and TRBJ2-7; D not certain. The CDR3 loop spans 18 amino acids. V lost 2 bases and J 4 bases, leaving 24 bases between the germline ends. Germline V CDR1 and CDR2: LNHDA, SQIVND (reference sequence). The CDR3 loop is CASSILGSTAYASYEQYF. The CDR3 DNA reads TGTGCCAGTAGTATATTAGGTTCAACGGCTTACGCGTCGTACGAGCAGTACTTC. The full variable domain, in which reference TRBV19 and TRBJ2-7 provide the parts outside the CDR3, is DGGITQSPKYLFRKEGQNVTLSCEQNLNHDAMYWYRQDPGQGLRLIYYSQIVNDFQKGDIAEGYSVSREKKESFPLTVTSAQKNPTAFYLCASSILGSTAYASYEQYFGPGTRLTVT.

DNA for the CDR3: TGTGCCAGCAGGGGACTAGCGGGAGGTAGTAATGAGCAGTTCTTC. This encodes CASRGLAGGSNEQFF. This chain joins TRBV2 and TRBJ2-1, with 15 nucleotides matching TRBD2. The CDR3 has 15 residues. In germline, CDR1 is SNHLY, CDR2 FYNNEI. V was pared by 6 bases and J by 7 bases, with 4 bases of the junction left unmatched.

This clone was seen once. Other nucleotide sequences in the sample specify the same CDR3. The CDR3 sequence: CASSSGGGIQNTEAFF. The CDR3 DNA is TGTGCCAGCTCCTCGGGAGGGGGCATTCAGAACACTGAAGCTTTCTTT. The rearrangement uses TRBV18 and TRBJ1-1; TRBD1 aligns across 7 bases. This CDR3 region has 16 residues. Trimming at V came to 6 bases and at J to 1 base, leaving 11 bases not matched to a gene. Per germline, CDR1 KGHSH and CDR2 LQKENI. Based on the CDR3 plus reference TRBV18 and TRBJ1-1, the full variable domain is NAGVMQNPRHLVRRRGQEARLRCSPMKGHSHVYWYRQLPEEGLKFMVYLQKENIIDESGMPKERFSAEFPKEGPSILRIQQVVRGDSAAYFCASSSGGGIQNTEAFFGQGTRLTVV.

The chain joins TRBV10-3 to TRBJ2-5; TRBD1 matches at 7 bases. The CDR3 has 15 amino acids. Germline assignment: CDR1 ENHRY and CDR2 SYGVKD. With 2 bases clipped from V and 3 bases from J, the junction kept 6 bases outside the gene matches. The CDR3 DNA reads as TGTGCCATCAGTGAGACGGAACAGGGGAAAGAGACCCAGTACTTC. It translates to CAISETEQGKETQYF.

The gene calls are TRBV20-1 and TRBJ1-1, with a tentative D call TRBD1 (6 bases). Germline assignment: CDR1 DFQATT and CDR2 SNEGSKA (reference sequence). V was clipped by 7 bases and J by 9 bases, with 15 bases between them. This CDR3 spans 11 amino acids. The DNA for the CDR3 is TGCAGTGTCCGCCAACAGGGTAAAGCTTTCTTT. It codes for CSVRQQGKAFF.

The V call is TRBV7-9, the J call TRBJ2-7; maybe TRBD2 (6 bases). V was shortened by 3 bases and J by 6 bases, with 15 bases between the two germline ends. CDR1 and CDR2 from the germline V gene are SEHNR and FQNEAQ (reference sequence). This CDR3 comprises 14 residues. CDR3 protein: CASSLGGVLTEQYF. The CDR3 bases are TGTGCCAGCAGCTTGGGGGGAGTATTGACCGAGCAGTACTTC.

CDR3 sequence reads: CAWSVGGRGSEQFF. Written as DNA, the CDR3 is TGTGCCTGGAGTGTTGGCGGGAGAGGGAGTGAGCAGTTCTTC. V and J are TRBV30 and TRBJ2-1; 7 positions agree with TRBD2. CDR1 and CDR2 from the germline V gene are GTSNPN and SVGIG (reference sequence). Trimming took 0 bases from V and 9 from J; bases not matched to a gene: 8. This CDR3 is 14 amino acids long.

This clone has only a few counts. The chain has TRBV4-2 and TRBJ2-7; 10 bases match TRBD2. The trim removed 3 bases at V and 2 bases at J, leaving 4 bases unmatched. CDR3 length equals 15 residues. CDR1 is LGHNA and CDR2 is YNFKEQ in the germline V gene. This CDR3 is CASSQRTSGPYEQYF. The DNA of the CDR3 is TGTGCCAGCAGCCAGCGGACTAGCGGACCCTACGAGCAGTACTTC.

The table lists this clone with a few counts. The CDR3 nucleotides read TGTGCCAGTAGGCAAACCTCCTACAATGAGCAGTTCTTC. Translated: CASRQTSYNEQFF. The chain combines TRBV19 with TRBJ2-1; D gene ambiguous. Trimming left V 6 bases short and J 0 bases short, with 6 bases between. Germline V CDR1 and CDR2: LNHDA, SQIVND (reference sequence). The CDR3 has 13 amino acids.

This clone was picked up one time. The V and J genes are TRBV7-9 and TRBJ2-2; D remains ambiguous. The V gene's germline CDR1 is SEHNR and CDR2 FQNEAQ (reference sequence). This CDR3 spans 17 amino acids. Trimming shortened V by 5 bases and J by 1 base, and 17 bases separated the two germline ends. This CDR3 reads CASSESSLSVNTGELFF. Here the CDR3 DNA reads TGTGCCAGCAGCGAATCGTCTTTGTCGGTGAACACCGGGGAGCTGTTTTTT.

The chain uses TRBV6-6 and TRBJ2-1, with a weak D call TRBD2 (6 bases). The CDR3 loop spans 15 amino acids. Germline V gene sequence: CDR1 MNHNY, CDR2 SVGAGI (reference sequence). Between the trimmed V and J ends, which lost 4 bases and 6 bases, there was a span of 16 bases. The CDR3 DNA reads TGTGCCAGCAGTTTCCGGGACTCCCTTGCCAATGAGCAGTTCTTC. Translating gives CASSFRDSLANEQFF.

This chain links TRBV18 with TRBJ2-7, with D uncertain. CDR3 length: 15 amino acids. The V gene's germline CDR1 is KGHSH and CDR2 LQKENI. V was trimmed by 1 base and J by 3 bases, leaving 13 bases between them. CDR3 bases: TGTGCCAGCTCACCACAAGCCGGGCTAGGCTACGAGCAGTACTTC. Translated: CASSPQAGLGYEQYF.

In nucleotides, the CDR3 is TGTGCCAGCAGTTTATGGGGTGCAGGGTCCTACGAGCAGTACTTC. As protein: CASSLWGAGSYEQYF. The chain employs TRBV28 and TRBJ2-5, with D perhaps matching TRBD1 (5 bases). TRBJ2-7 explains the end of the DNA better; the J call may be wrong. The CDR3 is made up of 15 amino acids. The germline V gene has CDR1 MDHEN and CDR2 SYDVKM.